The TCR beta chain described here comes from a study of T-cell reconstitution after alpha-beta-depleted transplantation in children. A library of TCRbeta sequences, prepared with unique molecular identifiers, was generated. MiXCR was run by TCRdb on the PCR reads, yielding one entry per CDR3 protein. The sample has about 500,000 distinct CDR3 sequences; approximately 29% are singletons. Germline V gives CDR1 MNHEY, CDR2 SVGEGT. V lost 9 bases to trimming and J lost 3 bases, with 17 bases between them. There are 14 residues in the CDR3. This sequence originates from a human donor who donated a stem cell graft to a child with aplastic anemia. Here the sequenced sample was PBMCs from the stem cell graft donor, taken from the stem cell graft. This chain uses TRBV6-2 or TRBV6-3 with TRBJ1-1; D might be TRBD1 (5 bases). The CDR3 coding sequence is TGTGCCAGTACTATGGGGCCTGGGGACACTGAAGCTTTCTTT. It encodes CASTMGPGDTEAFF.